Given below is one TCR beta chain in context. Only in-frame clones appear in the TCRdb table, and some are missing; sequencing was by immunoSEQ multiplex PCR. The data hold about 510,000 clones, with 75% to 80% observed a single time. This sample is drawn from a study of shared clonotypes between healthy human individuals. The germline V gene has CDR1 MDHEN and CDR2 SYDVKM. This CDR3 comprises 13 residues. V was pared by 6 bases and J by 1 base, with 9 bases between. The specimen was PBMCs. The clonotype was recovered from a middle-aged woman in good health. Some clones in this sample may be carry-over from other donors' samples. V is TRBV28 and J is TRBJ1-1; D might be TRBD1 (6 bases). The CDR3 sequence: CASSYRANTEAFF. The CDR3 DNA is TGTGCCAGCAGCTACAGGGCGAACACTGAAGCTTTCTTT.